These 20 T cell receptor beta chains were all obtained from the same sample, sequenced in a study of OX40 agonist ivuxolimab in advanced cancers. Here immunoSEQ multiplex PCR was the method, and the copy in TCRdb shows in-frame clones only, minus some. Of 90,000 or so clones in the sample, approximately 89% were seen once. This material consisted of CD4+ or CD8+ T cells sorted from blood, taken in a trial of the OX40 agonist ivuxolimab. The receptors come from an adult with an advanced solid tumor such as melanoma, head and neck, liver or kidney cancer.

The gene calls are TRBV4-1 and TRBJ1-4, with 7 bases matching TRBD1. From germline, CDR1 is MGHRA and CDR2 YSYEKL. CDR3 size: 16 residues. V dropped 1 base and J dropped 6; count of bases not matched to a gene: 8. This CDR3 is CASSQGPRDRDEKLFF. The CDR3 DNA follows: TGCGCCAGCAGCCAAGGTCCCCGCGACAGGGATGAAAAACTGTTTTTT.

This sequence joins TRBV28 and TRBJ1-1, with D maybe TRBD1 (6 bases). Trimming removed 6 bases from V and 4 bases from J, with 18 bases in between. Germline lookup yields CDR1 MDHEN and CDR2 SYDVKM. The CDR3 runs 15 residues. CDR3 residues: CASRNREGRITEAFF. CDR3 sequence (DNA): TGTGCCAGCAGGAACAGGGAGGGTAGGATCACTGAAGCTTTCTTT.

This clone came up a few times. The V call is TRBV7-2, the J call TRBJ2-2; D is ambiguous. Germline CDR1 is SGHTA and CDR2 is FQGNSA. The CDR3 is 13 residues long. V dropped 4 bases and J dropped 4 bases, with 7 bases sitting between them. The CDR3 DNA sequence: TGTGCCAGCAGCTATAGCCCCACCGGGGAGCTGTTTTTT. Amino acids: CASSYSPTGELFF.

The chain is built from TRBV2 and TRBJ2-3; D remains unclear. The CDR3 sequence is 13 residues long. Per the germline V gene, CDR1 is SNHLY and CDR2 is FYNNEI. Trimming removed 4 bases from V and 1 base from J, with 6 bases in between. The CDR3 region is CASSAERTDTQYF. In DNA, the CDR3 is TGTGCCAGCAGTGCGGAGCGCACAGATACGCAGTATTTT.

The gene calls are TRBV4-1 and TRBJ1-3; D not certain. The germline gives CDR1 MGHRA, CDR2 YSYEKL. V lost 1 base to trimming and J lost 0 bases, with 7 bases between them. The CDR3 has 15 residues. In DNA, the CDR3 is TGCGCCAGCAGCCAAGCAGTCAGCTCTGGAAACACCATATATTTT. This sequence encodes CASSQAVSSGNTIYF.

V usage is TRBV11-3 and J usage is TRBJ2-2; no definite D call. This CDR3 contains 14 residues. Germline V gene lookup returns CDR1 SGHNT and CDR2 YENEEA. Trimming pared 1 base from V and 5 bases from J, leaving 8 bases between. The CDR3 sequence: CASSLGPDTGELFF. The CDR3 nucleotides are TGTGCCAGCAGCTTAGGACCAGATACCGGGGAGCTGTTTTTT.

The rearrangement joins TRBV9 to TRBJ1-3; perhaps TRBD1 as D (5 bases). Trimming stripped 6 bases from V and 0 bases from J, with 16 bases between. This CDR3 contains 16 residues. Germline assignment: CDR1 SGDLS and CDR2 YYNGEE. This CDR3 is CASTGGGWNSGNTIYF. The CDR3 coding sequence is TGTGCCAGCACCGGGGGGGGTTGGAACTCTGGAAACACCATATATTTT.

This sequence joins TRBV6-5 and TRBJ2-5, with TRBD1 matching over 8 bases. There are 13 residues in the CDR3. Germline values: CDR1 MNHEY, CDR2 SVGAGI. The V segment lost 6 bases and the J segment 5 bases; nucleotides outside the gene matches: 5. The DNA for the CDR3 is TGTGCCAGCAGCGGACAGGGACTGGAGACCCAGTACTTC. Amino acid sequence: CASSGQGLETQYF.

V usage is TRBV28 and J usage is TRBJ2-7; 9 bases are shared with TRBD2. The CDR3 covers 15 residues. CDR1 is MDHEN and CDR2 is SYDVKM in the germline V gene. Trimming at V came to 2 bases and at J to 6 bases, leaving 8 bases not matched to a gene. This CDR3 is CASSLNPGLAREQYF. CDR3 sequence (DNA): TGTGCCAGCAGTTTAAACCCGGGACTAGCTCGCGAGCAGTACTTC.

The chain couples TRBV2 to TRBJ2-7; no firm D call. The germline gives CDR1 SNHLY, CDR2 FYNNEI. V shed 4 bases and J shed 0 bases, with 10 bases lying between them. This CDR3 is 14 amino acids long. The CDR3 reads CASSGQRSSYEQYF. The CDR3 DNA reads TGTGCCAGCAGTGGACAAAGGAGCTCCTACGAGCAGTACTTC.

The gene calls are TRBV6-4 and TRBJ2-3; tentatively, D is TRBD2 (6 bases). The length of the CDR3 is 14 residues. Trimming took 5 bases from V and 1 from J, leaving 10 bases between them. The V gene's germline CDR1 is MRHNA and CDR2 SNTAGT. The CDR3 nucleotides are TGTGCCAGCAGTCTGCGACTAGGCACAGATACGCAGTATTTT. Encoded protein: CASSLRLGTDTQYF.

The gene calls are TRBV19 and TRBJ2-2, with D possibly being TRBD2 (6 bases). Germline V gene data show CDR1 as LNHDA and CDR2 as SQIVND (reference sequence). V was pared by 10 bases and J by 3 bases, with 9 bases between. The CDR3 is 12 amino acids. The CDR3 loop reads CAIREHTGELFF. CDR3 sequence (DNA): TGTGCCATACGGGAGCACACCGGGGAGCTGTTTTTT.

CDR3 nucleotides: TGCGCCAGCTTGGGGTTGAGTGGCTACACCTTC. It yields the protein CASLGLSGYTF. This chain uses TRBV5-1 with TRBJ1-2; no firm D call. Trimming left V 7 bases short and J 7 bases short, with 11 bases between. Germline V CDR1 and CDR2: SGHRS, YFSETQ. CDR3 length: 11 amino acids.

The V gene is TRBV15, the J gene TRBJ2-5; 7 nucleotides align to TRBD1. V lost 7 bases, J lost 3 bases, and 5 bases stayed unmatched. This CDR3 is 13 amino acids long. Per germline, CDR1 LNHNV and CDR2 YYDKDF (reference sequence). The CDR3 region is CATTRDREETQYF. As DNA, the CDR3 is TGTGCCACCACCCGAGACAGGGAAGAGACCCAGTACTTC.

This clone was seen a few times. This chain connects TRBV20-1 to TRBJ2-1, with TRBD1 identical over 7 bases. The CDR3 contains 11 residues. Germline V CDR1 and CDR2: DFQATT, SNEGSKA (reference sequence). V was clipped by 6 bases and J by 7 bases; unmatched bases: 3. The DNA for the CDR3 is TGCAGTGCCACACAGGGGAATGAGCAGTTCTTC. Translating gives CSATQGNEQFF.

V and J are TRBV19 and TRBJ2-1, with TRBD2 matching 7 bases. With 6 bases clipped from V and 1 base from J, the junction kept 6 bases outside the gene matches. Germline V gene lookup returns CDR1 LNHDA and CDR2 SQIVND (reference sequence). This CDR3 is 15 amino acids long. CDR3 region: CASSGGSPSYNEQFF. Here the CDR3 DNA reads TGTGCCAGTAGCGGGGGGTCCCCTTCCTACAATGAGCAGTTCTTC.

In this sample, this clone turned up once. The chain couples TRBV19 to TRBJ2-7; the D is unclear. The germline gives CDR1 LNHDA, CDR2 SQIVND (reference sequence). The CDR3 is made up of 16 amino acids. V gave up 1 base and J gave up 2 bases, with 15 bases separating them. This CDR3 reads CASSIAPNSGAYEQYF. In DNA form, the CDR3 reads TGTGCCAGTAGTATAGCCCCAAATAGTGGGGCCTACGAGCAGTACTTC. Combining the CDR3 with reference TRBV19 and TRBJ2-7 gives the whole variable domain DGGITQSPKYLFRKEGQNVTLSCEQNLNHDAMYWYRQDPGQGLRLIYYSQIVNDFQKGDIAEGYSVSREKKESFPLTVTSAQKNPTAFYLCASSIAPNSGAYEQYFGPGTRLTVT.

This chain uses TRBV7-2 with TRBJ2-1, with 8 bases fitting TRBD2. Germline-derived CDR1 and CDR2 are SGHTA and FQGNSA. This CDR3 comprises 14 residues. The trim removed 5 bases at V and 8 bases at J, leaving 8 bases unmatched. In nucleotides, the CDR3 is TGTGCCAGCAGCCCCGGACTAGCTAGGGATGAGCAGTTCTTC. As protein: CASSPGLARDEQFF.

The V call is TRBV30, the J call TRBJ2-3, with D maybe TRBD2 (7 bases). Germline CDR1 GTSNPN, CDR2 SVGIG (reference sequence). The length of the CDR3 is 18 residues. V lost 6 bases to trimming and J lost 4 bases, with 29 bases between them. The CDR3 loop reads CACLPQGGSGVVADTQYF. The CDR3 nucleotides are TGTGCCTGTCTCCCACAGGGAGGGAGTGGAGTGGTCGCAGATACGCAGTATTTT.

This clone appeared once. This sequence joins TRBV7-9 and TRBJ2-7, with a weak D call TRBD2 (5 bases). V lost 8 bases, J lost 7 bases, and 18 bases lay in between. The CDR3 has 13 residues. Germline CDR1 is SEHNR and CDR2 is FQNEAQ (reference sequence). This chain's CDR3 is CASREGSLGEQYF. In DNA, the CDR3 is TGTGCCAGCCGCGAAGGGAGTCTGGGTGAGCAGTACTTC.